This is a list of T cell receptor beta chains from one sample in a study of blood T cells in healthy people across ages. TCRdb re-derived calls from the 5' RACE reads in MiXCR, one entry per CDR3 protein. The sample comprises about 780,000 distinct CDR3 sequences, roughly 24% of which are singletons, and less than 3.5% rests with the top ten. These sequences were also reported in another study, on T cells of mothers and their children.

Sequencing used blood. These TCRs come from a boy younger than 18 in good health. Each CDR3 is given with its conserved first and last residue. Fields, in order: D gene, V gene, clone size, J gene, CDR3 DNA, CDR3 protein. A D gene is named only where the DNA matches it firmly. Not every row has a clone size; where given, it reads once, few, many or a size class.

>TRBD2|TRBV7-2|once|TRBJ2-1
TGTGCCAGCAGCTTATGGGGCGGGGGGGCGAATGAGCAGTTCTTC
CASSLWGGGANEQFF
>NA|TRBV6-1|NA|TRBJ1-6
TGTGCCAGCAGTGATATAGGTTCGAATTTACCCCTCCACTTT
CASSDIGSNLPLHF
>NA|TRBV28|NA|TRBJ1-5
TGTGCCAGCAGTTTGGCAGGGACGCAGCCCCAGCATTTT
CASSLAGTQPQHF
>TRBD1|TRBV12-3/TRBV12-4|NA|TRBJ2-5
TGTGCCAGCAGTCCACAGGGGAGTGGGTACAAGCAGTACTTC
CASSPQGSGYKQYF
>TRBD2|TRBV3-1|few|TRBJ2-3
TGTGCCAGCAGCCAAGATACGGGGGGGCGTGGAGATACGCAGTATTTT
CASSQDTGGRGDTQYF
>NA|TRBV29-1|few|TRBJ1-1
TGCAGCGTTGGCCCGGGCATCCTTGACATGAACACTGAAGCTTTCTTT
CSVGPGILDMNTEAFF
>TRBD2|TRBV12-3/TRBV12-4|few|TRBJ2-5
TGTGCCAGCAGTTTTACGGGACTAGCGGGGGACTTC
CASSFTGLAGDF
>NA|TRBV2|few|TRBJ2-1
TGTGCCAGCAGTGAAGGATTATCTCCGACAACAACCTACTTC
CASSEGLSPTTTYF
>NA|TRBV6-7|few|TRBJ2-1
TGTGCCAGCAGGTACCGTTTTACGGGGGGCCTTGGAAATGAGCAGTTCTTC
CASRYRFTGGLGNEQFF
>NA|TRBV12-3/TRBV12-4|many|TRBJ1-2
TGTGCCAGCAGCTTAAACAGCTATGGCTACACCTTC
CASSLNSYGYTF
>NA|TRBV12-5|NA|TRBJ2-1
TGTGCTAGTGGCTCCACGGCCAACAATGAGCAGTTCTTC
CASGSTANNEQFF
>NA|TRBV2|many|TRBJ2-5
TGTGCCAGCAGTGCCGGACTCCAAGAGACCCAGTACTTC
CASSAGLQETQYF
>TRBD2|TRBV20-1|few|TRBJ2-5
TGCAGTGCTTCCCAACTAGCGGGGAGGGGAGAGACCCAGTACTTC
CSASQLAGRGETQYF
>TRBD1|TRBV28|NA|TRBJ2-7
TGTGCCAGCGGCTCGACAGGGTATTTCTCCTACGAGCAGTACTTC
CASGSTGYFSYEQYF
>TRBD1|TRBV15|NA|TRBJ1-5
TGTGCCACCAGCTCCTCGACAGGGCGATTAGTGTATCAGCCCCAGCATTTT
CATSSSTGRLVYQPQHF
>TRBD1|TRBV7-2|NA|TRBJ2-5
TGTGCCAGCAGCCTGCAGGGGGCCCTAGAGACCCAGTACTTC
CASSLQGALETQYF
>NA|TRBV3-1|NA|TRBJ1-5
TGTGCCAGCAGCCCCCGCGGATGGTGGAATCAGCCCCAGCATTTT
CASSPRGWWNQPQHF
>NA|TRBV12-3/TRBV12-4|few|TRBJ2-3
TGTGCCAGCAGTCCTAACAGGGTTTCAGATACGCAGTATTTT
CASSPNRVSDTQYF
>NA|TRBV9|NA|TRBJ2-5
TGTGCCAGCAGCGTAGAGCCAGGGCCGGAGACCCAGTACTTC
CASSVEPGPETQYF
>NA|TRBV14|NA|TRBJ2-1
TGTGCCAGCCAGCTGGGGCAGGGCCCCTACAATGAGCAGTTCTTC
CASQLGQGPYNEQFF
>NA|TRBV6-6|NA|TRBJ2-5
TGTGCCAGCAGCACCCACGGGGGCCGAGAGACCCAGTACTTC
CASSTHGGRETQYF
>NA|TRBV13|few|TRBJ2-4
TGTGCCAGCAGCATCGGGGGAAAGGTAGCCAAAAACATTCAGTACTTC
CASSIGGKVAKNIQYF
>NA|TRBV7-3|many|TRBJ2-2
TGTGCCAGCAGCCCTGGTCAGGGGGGAAGAACCGGGGAGCTGTTTTTT
CASSPGQGGRTGELFF
>NA|TRBV5-1|few|TRBJ1-1
TGCGCCAGCAGCTCACAGACAAGTGAAGCTTTCTTT
CASSSQTSEAFF
>TRBD2|TRBV28|NA|TRBJ2-3
TGTGCCAGCAGTTTAACGGCGGGGGAGTTCACAGATACGCAGTATTTT
CASSLTAGEFTDTQYF
>TRBD1|TRBV4-1|few|TRBJ1-1
TGCGCCAGCAGCCGTCTGGACAGGGACGCTGAAGCTTTCTTT
CASSRLDRDAEAFF
>TRBD2|TRBV28|few|TRBJ2-5
TGTGCCAGCAGTATGGGACTAGCGGGGCTCGAGACCCAGTACTTC
CASSMGLAGLETQYF
>NA|TRBV9|few|TRBJ2-5
TGTGCCAGCAGCGTAGACGGCAGGGACGAGACCCAGTACTTC
CASSVDGRDETQYF
>NA|TRBV6-5|NA|TRBJ2-3
TGTGCCAGCACCCAGCCCCCAACGCAGTATTTT
CASTQPPTQYF
>TRBD1|TRBV7-9|few|TRBJ1-1
TGTGCCAGCAGCTCCTGGGACAGTTTTGAAGCTTTCTTT
CASSSWDSFEAFF
>TRBD2|TRBV10-3|NA|TRBJ2-1
TGTGCCATCAGTGAGTGGGGTAGCGGGGGGGCCGCAACCTACAATGAGCAGTTCTTC
CAISEWGSGGAATYNEQFF
>NA|TRBV18|NA|TRBJ2-5
TGTGCCAGCTCCCCCGGGGGCTTTCGCCAAGAGACCCAGTACTTC
CASSPGGFRQETQYF
>NA|TRBV28|NA|TRBJ1-3
TGTGCCAGCACACCCCCCGCCCGGGGAAACACCATATATTTT
CASTPPARGNTIYF
>TRBD1|TRBV7-9|NA|TRBJ1-1
TGTGCCAGCAGCCCTAGGTCAGGGGGCGCTTATCAAGCTTTCTTT
CASSPRSGGAYQAFF
>NA|TRBV15|NA|TRBJ2-2
TGTGCCACCAGCAGAGGACGCGGACCAACGAACACCGGGGAGCTGTTTTTT
CATSRGRGPTNTGELFF
>NA|TRBV7-9|once|TRBJ2-1
TGTGCCAGCAGCTTAGACGGCCTAAATGAGCAGTTCTTC
CASSLDGLNEQFF
>TRBD1|TRBV3-1|many|TRBJ1-4
TGTGCCAGCAGCCAAGCTGGCAGGGGGGTTGTAAAACTGTTTTTT
CASSQAGRGVVKLFF
>TRBD2|TRBV12-5|NA|TRBJ2-5
TGTGCTAGTGGCCCTAGCGGGGGAGCAGAGACCCAGTACTTC
CASGPSGGAETQYF
>NA|TRBV7-8|NA|TRBJ2-5
TGTGCCAGCAGCCCAAATCTTAGAGGTTCAGCGGGTGGTAAGGAGACCCAGTACTTC
CASSPNLRGSAGGKETQYF
>NA|TRBV5-1|NA|TRBJ1-2
TGCGCCAGCAGTTTTACATCTCAAACTAACTATGGCTACACCTTC
CASSFTSQTNYGYTF
>NA|TRBV2|NA|TRBJ2-1
TGTGCCAGCAGGCTCCGGGGAAATTACAATAAGCAGTTCTTC
CASRLRGNYNKQFF